This T cell receptor (beta chain) was captured by sequencing in a study of OX40 agonist ivuxolimab in advanced cancers. CDR3 length: 15 amino acids. The V gene end was trimmed by 1 base and the J gene end by 5 bases; junction bases not matched to a gene: 4. Germline V gene sequence: CDR1 MGHRA, CDR2 YSYEKL. As regards this clone: Its antigen is unidentified.

The table came from immunoSEQ multiplex PCR; TCRdb's copy has only in-frame clones and leaves some out. The repertoire holds about 27,000 clones, with around 83% as singletons. Study outcomes and limitations: Among T cells, CD8+ cells averaged more expanded clones than CD4+ cells.

The TCR sequence derives from an adult with an advanced solid tumor such as melanoma, head and neck, liver or kidney cancer. The sample in question was CD4+ or CD8+ T cells sorted from blood, obtained in a trial of the OX40 agonist ivuxolimab. The V call is TRBV4-1, the J call TRBJ2-2, with 7 bases matching TRBD1. The CDR3 here is CASSQVVRGTGELFF. Written as DNA, the CDR3 is TGCGCCAGCAGCCAAGTTGTCAGGGGGACCGGGGAGCTGTTTTTT.